The T cell receptor (beta chain) under discussion was sequenced for a study of Ad26.COV2.S vaccination and SARS-CoV-2 variants. About the research overall: It was the COV1001 Ad26.COV2.S trial arm that included the donor.

CDR3 length: 15 residues. V lost 5 bases to trimming and J lost 4 bases, with 16 bases between them. Germline V gives CDR1 SGHTS, CDR2 YDEGEE. To note about this clone: Its antigen is not known.

The protocol was immunoSEQ multiplex PCR, while the TCRdb copy is restricted to in-frame clones and leaves out a portion. The sample lists 350,000 to 450,000 clones, roughly 84% occurring once. This sample's treatment: around 19 received Ad26.COV2.S at low or high dose, single or two shots; roughly five received placebo; per-sample allocation not given. Day 63 after the first injection of vaccine or placebo was the sampling time. An 18-55-year-old adult in Boston served as donor. Vaccination used an Ad26 vector expressing Wuhan-strain SARS-CoV-2 spike. Study-wide findings and caveats: Possibly, TCR breadth and depth analyses underestimated total T cell responses.

This TCR derives from a person between 18 and 60 years old who received the Ad26.COV2.S COVID-19 vaccine or a placebo. This material consisted of peripheral blood, taken in a trial of Ad26.COV2.S vaccine versus placebo. V is TRBV5-8 and J is TRBJ2-1; TRBD2 might be the D (5 bases). The CDR3 region has the DNA TGTGCCAGCAGGTCTTCCACGGGCGGGTACAATGAGCAGTTCTTC. Translation gives CASRSSTGGYNEQFF.